A selection of T cell receptor beta chains follows, all from one sample in a study of cytomegalovirus exposure and HLA in healthy donors. Profiling relied on immunoSEQ multiplex PCR, and the TCRdb table lists in-frame clones only, not all of them. The table records about 200,000 clones, 65% to 85% of them present only once. Sequences were obtained from PBMCs. The receptors originated from a woman in her 30s in good health and CMV-seronegative. The CDR3 runs from the conserved cysteine through the conserved F or W. The D gene is left open where the match is weak. Only some rows state a clone size, as once, few, many or a class for expanded clones.

d_call	j_call	clone_size	cdr3_length	v_call	cdr3_aa	cdr3_nt
TRBD2	TRBJ2-3	.	15	TRBV9	CASSARAGAPNTQYF	TGTGCCAGCAGCGCCCGAGCGGGGGCCCCAAATACGCAGTATTTT
.	TRBJ2-7	few	15	TRBV29-1	CSVLGGLGGIYEQYF	TGCAGCGTCCTGGGCGGATTAGGGGGAATCTACGAGCAGTACTTC
TRBD2	TRBJ2-1	once	17	TRBV7-7	CASSARVLAGAYNEQFF	TGTGCCAGCAGCGCCCGGGTACTAGCGGGAGCCTACAATGAGCAGTTCTTC
TRBD2	TRBJ2-2	.	21	TRBV2	CASTTFPTKGRETLNTGELFF	TGTGCCAGCACCACCTTTCCTACTAAGGGGCGGGAGACCCTGAACACCGGGGAGCTGTTTTTT
TRBD2	TRBJ2-7	few	15	TRBV28	CASSIAVSGSYEQYF	TGTGCCAGCAGTATTGCCGTGAGCGGGAGCTACGAGCAGTACTTC
TRBD2	TRBJ2-1	.	14	TRBV7-9	CASHSSGVYNEQFF	TGTGCCAGCCACTCTAGCGGGGTTTACAATGAGCAGTTCTTC
.	TRBJ2-7	few	15	TRBV27	CASSLRQGGPNEQYF	TGTGCCAGCAGTTTGAGACAGGGAGGCCCGAATGAGCAGTACTTC
TRBD1	TRBJ1-1	.	14	TRBV6-1	CASSEDGRGFEAFF	TGTGCCAGCAGTGAAGATGGCAGGGGGTTTGAAGCTTTCTTT
.	TRBJ2-5	few	13	TRBV6-1	CASSRGQQETQYF	TGTGCCAGCAGCCGCGGACAGCAAGAGACCCAGTACTTC
.	TRBJ2-3	.	17	TRBV19	CASRGPGPRGSTDTQYF	TGTGCCAGTAGAGGACCTGGTCCCCGGGGAAGCACAGATACGCAGTATTTT
.	TRBJ1-1	once	15	TRBV7-3	CASSLGAGVYTEAFF	TGTGCCAGCAGCTTAGGAGCAGGGGTGTACACTGAAGCTTTCTTT
TRBD2	TRBJ2-3	.	13	TRBV27	CASQISGADTQYF	TGTGCCAGCCAAATAAGCGGGGCGGATACGCAGTATTTT
.	TRBJ1-6	.	15	TRBV7-9	CASTFGSGLNSPLHF	TGTGCCAGCACCTTCGGGTCGGGATTGAATTCACCCCTCCACTTT
.	TRBJ1-5	.	13	TRBV7-9	CASSLDGVQPQHF	TGTGCCAGCAGCTTAGACGGGGTGCAGCCCCAGCATTTT
.	TRBJ1-1	.	15	TRBV5-1	CASSFGVGEGTEAFF	TGCGCCAGCAGCTTCGGTGTCGGGGAGGGCACTGAAGCTTTCTTT
TRBD2	TRBJ2-1	.	15	TRBV7-9	CASTLTSGRVNEQFF	TGTGCCAGCACCCTAACTAGCGGGAGGGTCAATGAGCAGTTCTTC
TRBD1	TRBJ1-1	few	15	TRBV4-1	CASSRAGQGNTEAFF	TGCGCCAGCAGCCGGGCGGGACAGGGGAACACTGAAGCTTTCTTT